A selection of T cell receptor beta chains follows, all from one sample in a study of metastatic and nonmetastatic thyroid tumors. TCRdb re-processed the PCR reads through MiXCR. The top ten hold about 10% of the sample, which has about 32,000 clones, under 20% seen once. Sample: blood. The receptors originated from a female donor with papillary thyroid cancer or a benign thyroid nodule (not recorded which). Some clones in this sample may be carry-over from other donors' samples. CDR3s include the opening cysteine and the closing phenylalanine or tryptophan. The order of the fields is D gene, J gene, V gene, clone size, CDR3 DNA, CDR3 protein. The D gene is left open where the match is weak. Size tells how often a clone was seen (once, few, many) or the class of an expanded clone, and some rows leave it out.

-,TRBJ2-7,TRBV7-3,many,TGTGCCAGCAGCTTCTCCGGGGCCGACGCCGAGCAGTACTTC,CASSFSGADAEQYF
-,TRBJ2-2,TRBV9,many,TGTGCCAGCAGCGATGGGGGCGGGGGCCGCACCGGGGAGCTGTTTTTT,CASSDGGGGRTGELFF
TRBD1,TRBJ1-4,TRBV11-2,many,TGTGCCAGCAGCTTAGATCTTGGGACAGGGAATGAAAAACTGTTTTTT,CASSLDLGTGNEKLFF
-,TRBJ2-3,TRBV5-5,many,TGTGCCAGCAGCTTGAGGACTCTCAGGGCAGATACGCAGTATTTT,CASSLRTLRADTQYF
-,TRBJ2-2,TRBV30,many,TGTGCCTGGAGTATTGCAGGGTCGGCCGGGGAGCTGTTTTTT,CAWSIAGSAGELFF
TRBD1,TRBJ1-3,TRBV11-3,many,TGTGCCAGCAGCACACAGGGGGACACCATATATTTT,CASSTQGDTIYF
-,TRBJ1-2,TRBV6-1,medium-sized,TGTGCCAGCAGTGAGTCTCAGGGACGGTACCTTTATGGCTACACCTTC,CASSESQGRYLYGYTF
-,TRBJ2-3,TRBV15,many,TGTGCCACCAGCAGAGGGTCCTGGCTCACAGATACGCAGTATTTT,CATSRGSWLTDTQYF
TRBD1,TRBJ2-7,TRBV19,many,TGTGCCAGTAGTATAGATACAGGGGGCGAGCAGTACTTC,CASSIDTGGEQYF
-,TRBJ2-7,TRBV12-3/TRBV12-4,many,TGTGCCAGCAGTTTTTCCAATGGGGTCTACGAGCAGTACTTC,CASSFSNGVYEQYF
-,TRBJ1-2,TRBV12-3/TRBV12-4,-,TGTGCCAGCAGTTTGAATAACTATGGCTACACCTTC,CASSLNNYGYTF
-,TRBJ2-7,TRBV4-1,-,TGCGCCAGCAGCCCAATCCAAACCTACGATCAGTACTTC,CASSPIQTYDQYF
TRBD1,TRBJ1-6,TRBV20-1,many,TGCAGTGCTAGAATCGGGACAGGAGATTATAATTCACCCCTCCACTTT,CSARIGTGDYNSPLHF
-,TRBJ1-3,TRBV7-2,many,TGTGCCAGCAGCTTACGACAGGAGCCCGAGGAAACATATTTT,CASSLRQEPEETYF
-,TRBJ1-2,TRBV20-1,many,TGCAGTGCTAGAGAGGGCTACCCAAACTATGGCTACACCTTC,CSAREGYPNYGYTF
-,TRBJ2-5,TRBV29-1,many,TGCAGCGTCGCTGCCGAAATCCAAGAGACCCAGTACTTC,CSVAAEIQETQYF